This entry concerns a single T cell receptor (beta chain). V was trimmed by 5 bases and J by 2 bases, leaving 21 bases between them. The CDR3 consists of 17 residues. Germline CDR1 is SGHTA and CDR2 is FQGNSA. The data stem from a study of blood T cell repertoires in COVID-19. Study in general: Researchers got acute and convalescent COVID-19 samples from the United States, Italy and Spain. PBMCs, B-cell-depleted T cells, or T cells provided the cDNA or gDNA that made up the material.

How the authors handled the data: Estimation of nucleated cell counts relied on the amplification of reference gene primers. Clones were read by immunoSEQ multiplex PCR, and TCRdb kept only the in-frame ones, dropping some. V, J and clone size were drawn from that table, and D and trimming were deduced from the DNA. The table lists about 61,000 clones, about 80% of them singletons. Sequences were obtained from peripheral blood. This chain uses TRBV7-2 with TRBJ2-5; D is possibly TRBD2 (6 bases). The receptor's source is a man aged 80 or over with active or convalescent COVID-19. The CDR3 here is CASSLGTGTLKQETQYF. CDR3 bases: TGTGCCAGCAGCCTTGGAACCGGGACTCTGAAACAAGAGACCCAGTACTTC.